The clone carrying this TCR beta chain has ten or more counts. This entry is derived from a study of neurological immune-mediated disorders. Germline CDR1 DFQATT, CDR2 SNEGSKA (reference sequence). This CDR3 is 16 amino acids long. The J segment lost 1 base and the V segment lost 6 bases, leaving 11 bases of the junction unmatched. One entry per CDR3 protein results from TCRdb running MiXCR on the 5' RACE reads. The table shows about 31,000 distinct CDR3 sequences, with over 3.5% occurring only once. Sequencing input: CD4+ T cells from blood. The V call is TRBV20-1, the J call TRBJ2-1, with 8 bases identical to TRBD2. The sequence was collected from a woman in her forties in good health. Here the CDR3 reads CSAPLALAGSYNEQFF. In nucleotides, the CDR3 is TGCAGTGCCCCACTGGCGCTAGCGGGTTCCTACAATGAGCAGTTCTTC.